What follows is one T cell receptor (beta chain) and its context. This entry belongs to a study of blood T cells in healthy people across ages. V was pared by 8 bases and J by 1 base, with 11 bases between. CDR1 SEHNR and CDR2 FQNEAQ come from the germline V gene (reference sequence). The length of the CDR3 is 13 residues. Primed by a sample-barcoded 5' primer and a J-beta primer mix, a second PCR proceeded for roughly 7 to 12 cycles. One entry per CDR3 protein results from TCRdb running MiXCR on the 5' RACE reads. This table holds about 830,000 distinct CDR3 sequences, around two thirds found once. This chain uses TRBV7-9 with TRBJ1-1; D ambiguous. The TCR sequence derives from a man aged 30 to 45 in good health. Sample: blood. DNA of the CDR3: TGTGCCAGCCATCGGGATAGGAACACTGAAGCTTTCTTT. The encoded protein is CASHRDRNTEAFF.